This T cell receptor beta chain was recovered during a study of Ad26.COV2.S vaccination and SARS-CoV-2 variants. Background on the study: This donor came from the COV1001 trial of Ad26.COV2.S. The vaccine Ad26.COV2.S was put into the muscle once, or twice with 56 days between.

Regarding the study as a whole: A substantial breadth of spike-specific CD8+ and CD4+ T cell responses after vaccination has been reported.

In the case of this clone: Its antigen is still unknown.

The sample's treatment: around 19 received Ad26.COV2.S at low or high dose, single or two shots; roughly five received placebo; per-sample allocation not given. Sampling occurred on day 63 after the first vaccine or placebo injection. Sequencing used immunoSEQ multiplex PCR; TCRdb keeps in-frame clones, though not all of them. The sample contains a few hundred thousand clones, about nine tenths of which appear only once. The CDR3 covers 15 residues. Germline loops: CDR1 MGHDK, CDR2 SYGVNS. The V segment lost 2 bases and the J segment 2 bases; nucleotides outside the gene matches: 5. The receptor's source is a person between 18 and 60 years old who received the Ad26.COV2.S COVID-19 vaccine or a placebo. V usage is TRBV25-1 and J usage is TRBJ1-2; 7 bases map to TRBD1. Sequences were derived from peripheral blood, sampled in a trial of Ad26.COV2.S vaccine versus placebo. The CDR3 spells CASSELTGPNYGYTF. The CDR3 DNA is TGTGCCAGCAGTGAACTGACAGGGCCCAACTATGGCTACACCTTC.